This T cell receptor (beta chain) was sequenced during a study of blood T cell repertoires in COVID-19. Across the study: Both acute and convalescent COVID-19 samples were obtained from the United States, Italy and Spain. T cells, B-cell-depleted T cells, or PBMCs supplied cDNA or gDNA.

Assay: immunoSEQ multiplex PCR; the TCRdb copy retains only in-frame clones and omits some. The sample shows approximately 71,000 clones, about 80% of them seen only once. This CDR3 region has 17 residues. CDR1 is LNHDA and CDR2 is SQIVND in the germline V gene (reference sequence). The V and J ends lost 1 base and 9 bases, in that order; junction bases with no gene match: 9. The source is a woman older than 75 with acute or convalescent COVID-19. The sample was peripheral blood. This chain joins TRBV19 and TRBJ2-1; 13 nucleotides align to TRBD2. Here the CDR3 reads CASSIVRTSGSWSEQFF. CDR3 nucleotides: TGTGCCAGTAGTATAGTTCGGACTAGCGGGAGCTGGAGTGAGCAGTTCTTC.